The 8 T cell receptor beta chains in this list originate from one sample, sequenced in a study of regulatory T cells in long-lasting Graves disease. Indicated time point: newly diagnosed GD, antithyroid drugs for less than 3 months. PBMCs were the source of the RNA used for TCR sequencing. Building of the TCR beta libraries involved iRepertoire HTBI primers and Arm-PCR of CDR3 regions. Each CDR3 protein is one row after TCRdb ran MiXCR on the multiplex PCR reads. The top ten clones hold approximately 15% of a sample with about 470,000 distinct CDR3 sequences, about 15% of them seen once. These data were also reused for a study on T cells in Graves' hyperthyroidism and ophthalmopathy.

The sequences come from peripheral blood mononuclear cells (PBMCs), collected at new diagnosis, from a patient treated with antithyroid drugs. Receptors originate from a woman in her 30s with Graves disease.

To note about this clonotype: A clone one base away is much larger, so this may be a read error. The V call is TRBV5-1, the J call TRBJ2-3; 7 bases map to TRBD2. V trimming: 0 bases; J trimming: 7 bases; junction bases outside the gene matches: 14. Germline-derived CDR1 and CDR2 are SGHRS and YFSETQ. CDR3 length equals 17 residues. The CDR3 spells CASSLVPSGGSLYTQYF. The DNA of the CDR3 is TGCGCCAGCAGCTTGGTCCCTTCTGGCGGGAGCTTGTATACGCAGTATTTT. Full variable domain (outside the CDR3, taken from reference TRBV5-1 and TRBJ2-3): KAGVTQTPRYLIKTRGQQVTLSCSPISGHRSVSWYQQTPGQGLQFLFEYFSETQRNKGNFPGRFSGRQFSNSRSEMNVSTLELGDSALYLCASSLVPSGGSLYTQYFGPGTRLTVL.

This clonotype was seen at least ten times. CDR3 in DNA: TGTGCCAGCACCCCTCGGGGGGATTCCTACGAGCAGTACTTC. It is translated as CASTPRGDSYEQYF. This chain uses TRBV6-1 with TRBJ2-7, with TRBD2 identical over 7 bases. The junction had 7 bases not matched to a gene; V was cut back by 7 bases and J by 1 base. The CDR3 length is 14 residues. CDR1 and CDR2 from the germline V gene are MNHNS and SASEGT.

This CDR3 reads CASRWQSNTGELFF. Here the CDR3 DNA reads TGTGCCAGCCGGTGGCAGTCGAACACCGGGGAGCTGTTTTTT. V usage is TRBV7-2 and J usage is TRBJ2-2; D remains unclear. The V end was cut by 8 bases, the J end by 0 bases, with 10 bases between. Germline CDR1 and CDR2: SGHTA and FQGNSA. CDR3 length: 14 amino acids.

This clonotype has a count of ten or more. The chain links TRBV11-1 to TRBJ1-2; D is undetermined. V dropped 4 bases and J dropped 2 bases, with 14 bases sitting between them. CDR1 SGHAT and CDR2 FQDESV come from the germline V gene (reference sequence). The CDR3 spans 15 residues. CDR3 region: CASSSPPAINYGYTF. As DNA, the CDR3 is TGTGCCAGCAGCTCTCCCCCGGCGATAAACTATGGCTACACCTTC.

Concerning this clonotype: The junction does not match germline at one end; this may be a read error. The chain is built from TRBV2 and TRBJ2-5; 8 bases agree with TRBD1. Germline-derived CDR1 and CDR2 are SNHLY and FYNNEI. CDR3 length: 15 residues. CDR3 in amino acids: CASSPDRGPQETQHF. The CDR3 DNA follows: TGTGCCAGCAGCCCCGACAGGGGCCCCCAAGAGACCCAGCACTTC.

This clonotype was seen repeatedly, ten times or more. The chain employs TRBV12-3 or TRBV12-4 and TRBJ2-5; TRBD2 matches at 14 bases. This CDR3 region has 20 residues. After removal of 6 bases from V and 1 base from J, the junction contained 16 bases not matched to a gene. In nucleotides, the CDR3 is TGTGCCAGCAGCTCCCGCCCGGGACTAGCGGGAGTAGTGTCCCAAGAGACCCAGTACTTC. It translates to CASSSRPGLAGVVSQETQYF.

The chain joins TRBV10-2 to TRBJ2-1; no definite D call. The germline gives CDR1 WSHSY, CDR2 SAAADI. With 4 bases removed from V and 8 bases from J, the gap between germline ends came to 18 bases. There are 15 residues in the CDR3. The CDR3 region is CASSVTSNHYDEQFF. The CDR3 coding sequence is TGCGCCAGCAGTGTAACCAGCAACCATTACGATGAGCAGTTCTTC.

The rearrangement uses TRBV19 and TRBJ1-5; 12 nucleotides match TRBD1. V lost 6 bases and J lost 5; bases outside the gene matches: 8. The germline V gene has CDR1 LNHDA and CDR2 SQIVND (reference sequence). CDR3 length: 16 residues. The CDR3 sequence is CASRWGQGAGDQPQHF. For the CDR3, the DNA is TGTGCCAGTAGGTGGGGACAGGGGGCCGGAGATCAGCCCCAGCATTTT.